One and the same sample provided the 31 T cell receptor beta chains below, sequenced in a study of T cell responses to AZD1222 COVID-19 vaccine. Only in-frame clones appear in the TCRdb table, and some are missing; sequencing was by immunoSEQ multiplex PCR. The table lists about 97,000 clones, roughly 84% of them singletons. The specimen was peripheral blood, collected on day 0 of AZD1222 vaccination. The receptors come from an adult in good health.

The chain uses TRBV7-2 and TRBJ1-6, with a weak D call TRBD1 (6 bases). Looked up from germline, CDR1 is SGHTA and CDR2 is FQGNSA. The CDR3 totals 15 residues. V gave up 5 bases and J gave up 9 bases, with 17 bases separating them. The CDR3 sequence: CASSIRTGDTSPLHF. For the CDR3, the DNA is TGTGCCAGCAGCATTAGAACCGGGGACACTTCACCCCTCCACTTT. Full variable domain (remainder filled in from reference TRBV7-2 and TRBJ1-6): GAGVSQSPSNKVTEKGKDVELRCDPISGHTALYWYRQSLGQGLEFLIYFQGNSAPDKSGLPSDRFSAERTGGSVSTLTIQRTQQEDSAVYLCASSIRTGDTSPLHFGNGTRLTVT.

The chain uses TRBV11-2 and TRBJ2-7, with TRBD1 as a possible D gene (5 bases). Germline V CDR1 and CDR2: SGHAT, FQNNGV. V lost 6 bases to trimming and J lost 0 bases, with 15 bases between them. The CDR3 spans 15 residues. CDR3 protein: CASSPNRLSSYEQYF. In DNA form, the CDR3 reads TGTGCCAGCAGTCCAAACAGGTTAAGCTCCTACGAGCAGTACTTC.

V usage is TRBV11-3 and J usage is TRBJ1-1; tentative D call: TRBD1 (6 bases). Germline V CDR1 and CDR2: SGHNT, YENEEA. Trimming stripped 5 bases from V and 2 bases from J, with 9 bases between. The CDR3 is 13 residues long. The CDR3 DNA reads TGTGCCAGCAGCCCGGACAGCAACACTGAAGCTTTCTTT. It yields the protein CASSPDSNTEAFF.

This chain joins TRBV28 and TRBJ1-2; no clear D gene. From germline, CDR1 is MDHEN and CDR2 SYDVKM. V gave up 4 bases and J gave up 5 bases, with 14 bases separating them. This CDR3 is built from 14 residues. For the CDR3, the DNA is TGTGCCAGCAGTTCCCCCCAATCGGGTTATGGCTACACCTTC. Translated, it gives CASSSPQSGYGYTF.

J is TRBJ1-4 and V is TRBV9; D gene ambiguous. The CDR3 sequence is 14 residues long. With 1 base removed from V and 6 bases from J, the gap between germline ends came to 10 bases. Per the germline V gene, CDR1 is SGDLS and CDR2 is YYNGEE. Here the CDR3 reads CASSVPGKHEKLFF. CDR3 nucleotide sequence: TGTGCCAGCAGCGTACCCGGAAAGCATGAAAAACTGTTTTTT. Combining the CDR3 with reference TRBV9 and TRBJ1-4 gives the whole variable domain DSGVTQTPKHLITATGQRVTLRCSPRSGDLSVYWYQQSLDQGLQFLIQYYNGEERAKGNILERFSAQQFPDLHSELNLSSLELGDSALYFCASSVPGKHEKLFFGSGTQLSVL.

The chain carries TRBV27 and TRBJ2-7; D remains unclear. The CDR3 consists of 13 residues. Trimming removed 6 bases at V and 6 bases at J, with 15 bases between. The V gene's germline CDR1 is MNHEY and CDR2 SMNVEV (reference sequence). The CDR3 DNA is TGTGCCAGCAGCCTACCAGGACGGAGCGAGCAGTACTTC. Amino acid sequence: CASSLPGRSEQYF.

The rearrangement links TRBV6-2 or TRBV6-3 to TRBJ1-1; D might be TRBD1 (5 bases). Germline V lookup: CDR1 MNHEY, CDR2 SVGEGT. V was shortened by 4 bases and J by 6 bases, with 9 bases between the two germline ends. The CDR3 is made up of 12 amino acids. The CDR3 nucleotides read TGTGCCAGCAGTTGGGGGGATCCTGAAGCTTTCTTT. It translates to CASSWGDPEAFF.

This clone was seen once. The CDR3 DNA reads as TGCGCCAACCCTTTTGGACTAGCGGGAGCCACCTACAATGAGCAGTTCTTC. It yields the protein CANPFGLAGATYNEQFF. The chain couples TRBV10-1 to TRBJ2-1; 13 bases are a match to TRBD2. V trimming: 10 bases; J trimming: 2 bases; junction bases outside the gene matches: 11. The germline V gene has CDR1 WNHNN and CDR2 SYGVQD (reference sequence). The CDR3 loop spans 17 amino acids.

V is TRBV7-2 and J is TRBJ2-1; 7 positions match TRBD1. Unmatched junction bases numbered 11, after V lost 4 bases and J lost 2 bases. In germline, CDR1 is SGHTA, CDR2 FQGNSA. The CDR3 extends over 17 amino acids. CDR3 coding DNA: TGTGCCAGCAGCTCTCCGGGACAGAGGTTCCCCTACAATGAGCAGTTCTTC. Translating gives CASSSPGQRFPYNEQFF.

V and J are TRBV9 and TRBJ2-5; D possibly corresponds to TRBD1 (6 bases). The length of the CDR3 is 15 residues. Trimming left V 0 bases short and J 1 base short, with 10 bases between. CDR1 is SGDLS, CDR2 YYNGEE, per germline. CDR3 in DNA: TGTGCCAGCAGCGTAGTAGGGGGAGTCCAAGAGACCCAGTACTTC. This gives the protein CASSVVGGVQETQYF. The complete variable domain, with remaining parts taken from reference TRBV9 and TRBJ2-5, reads DSGVTQTPKHLITATGQRVTLRCSPRSGDLSVYWYQQSLDQGLQFLIQYYNGEERAKGNILERFSAQQFPDLHSELNLSSLELGDSALYFCASSVVGGVQETQYFGPGTRLLVL.

The genes are TRBV7-8 and TRBJ2-1, with unresolved D. The CDR3 is made up of 17 amino acids. Looked up from germline, CDR1 is SGHVS and CDR2 is FQNEAQ. V lost 1 base and J lost 0, with 13 bases in between. The CDR3 DNA follows: TGTGCCAGCAGCTTAGGGCTGGGTCGGAGCTCCTACAATGAGCAGTTCTTC. Residues: CASSLGLGRSSYNEQFF.

V and J are TRBV5-4 and TRBJ2-7; tentative D call: TRBD1 (5 bases). The germline gives CDR1 SGHNT, CDR2 YYREEE (reference sequence). The CDR3 totals 14 residues. Trimming took off 1 base at V and 2 bases at J, with 10 bases between the two ends. The CDR3: CASSLQGSPYEQYF. The CDR3 DNA is TGTGCCAGCAGCTTGCAGGGTTCCCCCTACGAGCAGTACTTC.

This chain uses TRBV18 with TRBJ1-2; TRBD1 is a possible D gene (5 bases). The V gene lost 3 bases and the J gene lost 3 bases, with 20 bases spanning the gap. From germline, CDR1 is KGHSH and CDR2 LQKENI. This CDR3 has 17 residues. The CDR3 region has the DNA TGTGCCAGCTCACCTTCCAGAGGGACTTTTTACGACTATGGCTACACCTTC. Protein product: CASSPSRGTFYDYGYTF.

V and J are TRBV7-2 and TRBJ1-2; 8 bases line up with TRBD1. V shed 5 bases, J shed 7 bases, and the junction held 9 bases outside the gene matches. The germline gives CDR1 SGHTA, CDR2 FQGNSA. The CDR3 is 14 amino acids. The CDR3 coding sequence is TGTGCCAGCAGCCGGAAGGACAGGGTGTTTGGCTACACCTTC. Its translation is CASSRKDRVFGYTF.

The chain recombines TRBV11-2 with TRBJ1-1; 7 bases map to TRBD1. Unmatched junction bases numbered 9, after V lost 5 bases and J lost 3 bases. This CDR3 comprises 15 residues. Germline values: CDR1 SGHAT, CDR2 FQNNGV. The CDR3 is CASSPGTVLYTEAFF. DNA for the CDR3: TGTGCCAGCAGCCCCGGGACAGTTTTGTACACTGAAGCTTTCTTT.

The J gene is TRBJ2-1, the V gene TRBV20-1; D is possibly TRBD1 (5 bases). V dropped 3 bases and J dropped 8 bases, with 17 bases sitting between them. This CDR3 is 14 amino acids long. Per germline, CDR1 DFQATT and CDR2 SNEGSKA (reference sequence). The DNA of the CDR3 is TGCAGTGCTAGTCTGGGGCTGTCTAGAGATGAGCAGTTCTTC. This translates into CSASLGLSRDEQFF.

This clone was found many times. Here the CDR3 DNA reads TGTGCCATCCCGAGGGGGGAGACCCAGTACTTC. It is translated as CAIPRGETQYF. The chain employs TRBV21-1 and TRBJ2-5; the table's TRBD1 call for D was not verified on the DNA. TRBV21-1 represents a pseudogene. The CDR3 runs 11 residues.

A single count supports this clone. The chain uses TRBV4-3 and TRBJ1-2, with D possibly matching TRBD1 (6 bases). Trimming removed 0 bases from V and 0 bases from J, with 14 bases in between. Germline lookup yields CDR1 LGHNA and CDR2 YSLEER. This CDR3 spans 17 amino acids. CDR3 region: CASSQDWLGATNYGYTF. The CDR3 DNA is TGCGCCAGCAGCCAAGATTGGTTGGGGGCCACTAACTATGGCTACACCTTC.

V gene TRBV5-6 combines with J gene TRBJ1-2, with TRBD1 matching over 7 bases. With 4 bases clipped from V and 0 bases from J, the junction kept 9 bases outside the gene matches. Germline-derived CDR1 and CDR2 are SGHDT and YYEEEE. The CDR3 length is 16 residues. The CDR3 DNA reads TGTGCCAGCAGCACGCCGGGACAGATTTCTAACTATGGCTACACCTTC. As protein: CASSTPGQISNYGYTF.

The chain carries TRBV7-9 and TRBJ2-7; 9 nucleotides match TRBD1. Germline-derived CDR1 and CDR2 are SEHNR and FQNEAQ (reference sequence). CDR3 size: 15 residues. V was pared by 0 bases and J by 7 bases, with 7 bases of the junction left unmatched. The CDR3 DNA is TGTGCCAGCAGCTTAGCGGACAGGGGTTTGTGGGAGCAGTACTTC. Amino acids: CASSLADRGLWEQYF.

The rearrangement joins TRBV10-3 to TRBJ2-2; 11 bases are shared with TRBD2. The CDR3 has 15 amino acids. The V gene's germline CDR1 is ENHRY and CDR2 SYGVKD. V gave up 6 bases and J gave up 7 bases; unmatched junction bases: 7. CDR3 DNA sequence: TGTGCCATCAGGTCCGGGACTAGCGGAGACGGGGAGCTGTTTTTT. Translated, it gives CAIRSGTSGDGELFF.

The count of this clone is one. Other DNA sequences from this sample encode an identical CDR3 as well. J is TRBJ2-7 and V is TRBV18; 7 bases are a match to TRBD1. Germline V CDR1 and CDR2: KGHSH, LQKENI. The CDR3 is made up of 14 amino acids. V gave up 3 bases and J gave up 1 base; unmatched junction bases: 3. CDR3 protein: CASSPQQGSYEQYF. In nucleotides, the CDR3 is TGTGCCAGCTCACCGCAACAGGGGTCCTACGAGCAGTACTTC.

The rearrangement links TRBV27 to TRBJ2-1; 7 positions match TRBD2. Per germline, CDR1 MNHEY and CDR2 SMNVEV (reference sequence). The CDR3 is made up of 13 amino acids. The J segment lost 8 bases and the V segment lost 5 bases, leaving 6 bases of the junction unmatched. In DNA, the CDR3 is TGTGCCAGCAGTATACAGACTAGCTATGAGCAGTTCTTC. Translated, it gives CASSIQTSYEQFF.

This chain joins TRBV2 and TRBJ2-3; the D gene could be TRBD1 or TRBD2 (5 bases each). Trimming stripped 8 bases from V and 1 base from J, with 16 bases between. CDR3 size: 15 residues. Germline values: CDR1 SNHLY, CDR2 FYNNEI. The CDR3 loop reads CASEVRQGGTDTQYF. CDR3 nucleotides: TGTGCCAGCGAAGTTAGGCAGGGAGGCACAGATACGCAGTATTTT. The whole variable domain, remainder taken from reference TRBV2 and TRBJ2-3, is EPEVTQTPSHQVTQMGQEVILRCVPISNHLYFYWYRQILGQKVEFLVSFYNNEISEKSEIFDDQFSVERPDGSNFTLKIRSTKLEDSAMYFCASEVRQGGTDTQYFGPGTRLTVL.

The J gene is TRBJ1-3, the V gene TRBV28; TRBD1 matches at 9 bases. The J segment lost 5 bases and the V segment lost 1 base, leaving 3 bases of the junction unmatched. This CDR3 is 15 amino acids long. Germline values: CDR1 MDHEN, CDR2 SYDVKM. CDR3 in DNA: TGTGCCAGCAGTTTATCCGGACAGGGGCGAAACACCATATATTTT. It codes for CASSLSGQGRNTIYF.

V and J are TRBV27 and TRBJ1-4; 7 bases are shared with TRBD1. The V segment lost 3 bases and the J segment 7 bases; nucleotides outside the gene matches: 5. Per germline, CDR1 MNHEY and CDR2 SMNVEV (reference sequence). The CDR3 consists of 14 residues. The DNA of the CDR3 is TGTGCCAGCAGTTTCAGGCAGGGGGGTGAAAAACTGTTTTTT. Translating it yields CASSFRQGGEKLFF.

V usage is TRBV19 and J usage is TRBJ1-5; D remains ambiguous. Per germline, CDR1 LNHDA and CDR2 SQIVND (reference sequence). This CDR3 is built from 16 residues. V was pared by 7 bases and J by 4 bases, with 20 bases between. The CDR3 here is CASITREGSGNQPQHF. The CDR3 DNA reads TGTGCCAGTATTACAAGGGAGGGTTCTGGGAATCAGCCCCAGCATTTT.

This chain links TRBV19 with TRBJ1-4; 10 bases line up with TRBD1. CDR1 and CDR2 (germline): LNHDA, SQIVND (reference sequence). Germline trimming cut 5 bases from V and 7 bases from J; bases unmatched to any gene: 7. This CDR3 contains 15 residues. The CDR3: CASSPTRDRGEKLFF. The DNA for the CDR3 is TGTGCCAGTAGTCCCACCCGGGACAGGGGTGAAAAACTGTTTTTT.

The chain combines TRBV5-4 with TRBJ1-2, with 9 nucleotides matching TRBD1. Germline-derived CDR1 and CDR2 are SGHNT and YYREEE (reference sequence). The CDR3 extends over 14 amino acids. With 3 bases clipped from V and 6 bases from J, the junction kept 6 bases outside the gene matches. CDR3 in DNA: TGTGCCAGCAGCTCGGCGGACAGGGGTAATGGCTACACCTTC. It encodes CASSSADRGNGYTF.

The chain recombines TRBV6-2 or TRBV6-3 with TRBJ2-1; TRBD1 aligns across 7 bases. Germline V gene lookup returns CDR1 MNHEY and CDR2 SVGEGT. The CDR3 consists of 15 residues. V lost 5 bases, J lost 5 bases, and 9 bases stayed unmatched. The CDR3: CASSRNRDSNNEQFF. The CDR3 region has the DNA TGTGCCAGCAGTAGGAACCGGGACAGTAACAATGAGCAGTTCTTC.

J is TRBJ2-1 and V is TRBV30, with 9 bases identical to TRBD2. The trim removed 4 bases at V and 7 bases at J, leaving 8 bases unmatched. The CDR3 totals 14 residues. Germline assignment: CDR1 GTSNPN and CDR2 SVGIG (reference sequence). The CDR3 region is CAWKGTSKKNEQFF. The CDR3 DNA reads TGTGCCTGGAAAGGGACTAGCAAAAAAAATGAGCAGTTCTTC.